Sequencing of this T cell receptor beta chain was carried out in a study of long-term antiretroviral therapy in people with HIV. To note about this clone: What it binds is unknown.

Overall study results and limits: The repertoire was dominated at all time points by clones expanded before ART. The study found that diversity rose after ART but stayed below transplant donor controls.

The germline CDR1 and CDR2 sequences are SGHNT and YYREEE (reference sequence). The V end was cut by 2 bases, the J end by 0 bases, with 14 bases between. This CDR3 has 16 amino acids. immunoSEQ v3.0 was run at survey level. Here immunoSEQ multiplex PCR was the method, and the copy in TCRdb shows in-frame clones only, minus some. The table shows 30,000 to 40,000 clones, with 60% to 75% occurring only once. The sequencing here drew on unsorted PBMCs, taken 3 years after starting antiretroviral therapy. This sequence originates from a man between 45 and 60 years old with HIV. This sequence joins TRBV5-4 and TRBJ1-2; D remains ambiguous. The CDR3 loop reads CASSLQPALSNYGYTF. The CDR3, as DNA: TGTGCCAGCAGCTTACAACCGGCTCTATCTAACTATGGCTACACCTTC.